Listed below are T cell receptor beta chains from one sample, sequenced in a study of blood T cell repertoires in COVID-19. Measured with immunoSEQ multiplex PCR; TCRdb has only the in-frame clones, and not every one. The table has over 85,000 clones, around 90% seen once. Material for sequencing was peripheral blood. These TCRs come from a woman in her forties or fifties with COVID-19, enrolled during active disease. The CDR3 runs from the conserved cysteine through the conserved F or W. Each record gives: D gene, clone size, J gene, V gene, CDR3 DNA, CDR3 protein. D genes are given only for firm matches. Size is stated for part of the rows, as once, few or many counts, or as a class when the clone is expanded.

d_call: -
clone_size: few
j_call: TRBJ1-5
v_call: TRBV2
cdr3_nt: TGTGCCAGCAGAGGCGGTAGCAATCAGCCCCAGCATTTT
cdr3_aa: CASRGGSNQPQHF

d_call: -
clone_size: -
j_call: TRBJ2-7
v_call: TRBV30
cdr3_nt: TGTGCCTGCCGCAGATACGAGCAGTACTTC
cdr3_aa: CACRRYEQYF

d_call: -
clone_size: -
j_call: TRBJ2-7
v_call: TRBV4-2
cdr3_nt: TGTGCCAGCAGCCAAGATTTGACAGCCTACTACGAGCAGTACTTC
cdr3_aa: CASSQDLTAYYEQYF

d_call: -
clone_size: -
j_call: TRBJ2-3
v_call: TRBV3-1/TRBV3-2
cdr3_nt: TGTGCCAGCAGCCCCCTGCAGGGTTCCTACACAGATACGCAGTATTTT
cdr3_aa: CASSPLQGSYTDTQYF

d_call: -
clone_size: -
j_call: TRBJ1-3
v_call: TRBV12-3/TRBV12-4
cdr3_nt: TGTGCCAGCAGTTTTGGGCAGGACACCATATATTTT
cdr3_aa: CASSFGQDTIYF

d_call: TRBD1
clone_size: -
j_call: TRBJ2-7
v_call: TRBV18
cdr3_nt: TGTGCCAGCTCACCCGAGGGGACAGGGCGGTACGAGCAGTACTTC
cdr3_aa: CASSPEGTGRYEQYF

d_call: -
clone_size: once
j_call: TRBJ1-5
v_call: TRBV20-1
cdr3_nt: TGCAGTGCTAGTCGGGACACCGATAGCAATCAGCCCCAGCATTTT
cdr3_aa: CSASRDTDSNQPQHF

d_call: -
clone_size: once
j_call: TRBJ1-1
v_call: TRBV12-3/TRBV12-4
cdr3_nt: TGTGCCAGCAGGACAGGGAACACTGAAGCTTTCTTT
cdr3_aa: CASRTGNTEAFF

d_call: TRBD1
clone_size: -
j_call: TRBJ2-7
v_call: TRBV3-1/TRBV3-2
cdr3_nt: TGTGCCAGCAGCCCTAAATTGGCAGGGGGTTTCTACGAGCAGTACTTC
cdr3_aa: CASSPKLAGGFYEQYF

d_call: TRBD2
clone_size: -
j_call: TRBJ2-3
v_call: TRBV4-3
cdr3_nt: TGCGCCAGCAGCCAAGGATTGGGCGGGGGGGCCATCACAGATACGCAGTATTTT
cdr3_aa: CASSQGLGGGAITDTQYF

d_call: TRBD1
clone_size: -
j_call: TRBJ1-4
v_call: TRBV15
cdr3_nt: TGTGCCACCAGCAGGAGTACAGGGGGGGTGGAGAAACTGTTTTTT
cdr3_aa: CATSRSTGGVEKLFF

d_call: TRBD1
clone_size: -
j_call: TRBJ2-7
v_call: TRBV7-2
cdr3_nt: TGTGCCAGCAGCTCCCGACAGGGGGCCATCGAGCAGTACTTC
cdr3_aa: CASSSRQGAIEQYF

d_call: TRBD1
clone_size: -
j_call: TRBJ1-2
v_call: TRBV28
cdr3_nt: TGTGCCAGCAGTCACCAACAGGGGGCATATGGCTACACCTTC
cdr3_aa: CASSHQQGAYGYTF

d_call: TRBD2
clone_size: -
j_call: TRBJ2-7
v_call: TRBV7-6
cdr3_nt: TGTGCCAGCAGCTTAGGGTCCGGGGGGGCCCACGAGCAGTACTTC
cdr3_aa: CASSLGSGGAHEQYF

d_call: TRBD1
clone_size: -
j_call: TRBJ2-7
v_call: TRBV5-8
cdr3_nt: TGTGCCAGCAGCTTGGGACAGGGGACTTTCTACGAGCAGTACTTC
cdr3_aa: CASSLGQGTFYEQYF

d_call: -
clone_size: -
j_call: TRBJ1-1
v_call: TRBV10-3
cdr3_nt: TGTGCCATCAGTGAGTCCGACGGGGGAGGGAGCACTGAAGCTTTCTTT
cdr3_aa: CAISESDGGGSTEAFF

d_call: TRBD2
clone_size: -
j_call: TRBJ2-1
v_call: TRBV28
cdr3_nt: TGTGCCAGCAGCGCGTTAGCGGGGGGGGCGGGGAATGAGCAGTTCTTC
cdr3_aa: CASSALAGGAGNEQFF

d_call: -
clone_size: -
j_call: TRBJ1-5
v_call: TRBV6-2/TRBV6-3
cdr3_nt: TGTGCCAGCAGTTACCTGGAGAATAGCAATCAGCCCCAGCATTTT
cdr3_aa: CASSYLENSNQPQHF